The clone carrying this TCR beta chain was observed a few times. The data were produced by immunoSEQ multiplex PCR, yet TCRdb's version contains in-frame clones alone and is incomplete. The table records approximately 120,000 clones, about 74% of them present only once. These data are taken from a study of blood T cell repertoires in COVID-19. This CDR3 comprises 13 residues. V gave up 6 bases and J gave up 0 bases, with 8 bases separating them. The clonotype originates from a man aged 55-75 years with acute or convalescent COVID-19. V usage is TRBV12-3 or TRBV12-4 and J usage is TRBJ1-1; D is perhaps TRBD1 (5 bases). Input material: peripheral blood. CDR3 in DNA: TGTGCCAGCAGCTCCAGGGTGAACACTGAAGCTTTCTTT. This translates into CASSSRVNTEAFF.